This T cell receptor (beta chain) appears in the sequencing data of a study of blood T cells in healthy people across ages. CDR3 length: 14 residues. Germline V CDR1 and CDR2: SNHLY, FYNNEI. V gave up 2 bases and J gave up 1 base, with 8 bases separating them. General study findings and limits: PBMC samples, being unsorted, prevented any conclusive comparison of naive and antigen-experienced cells.

Remarks on this clonotype: No antigen is known for it.

Sample-barcoded 5' priming and a J-beta primer mix drove a second PCR of 7 to 11 cycles. In TCRdb, the 5' RACE reads were re-called with MiXCR into one record per CDR3 protein. The sample has some 880,000 distinct CDR3 sequences; roughly 35% are singletons. The TCR originated in a man aged 18-30 years in good health. The sample taken for sequencing was blood. The chain employs TRBV2 and TRBJ2-5; D gene uncertain. The CDR3 loop reads CASSETAVQETQYF. CDR3 DNA: TGTGCCAGCAGTGAAACGGCAGTCCAAGAGACCCAGTACTTC.